This T cell receptor (beta chain) emerged from a study of T cells in placental villitis. About the investigation overall: The study tested an allograft-versus-infection hypothesis by comparing placental TCR-beta repertoires in villitis of unknown etiology, unaffected controls matched for gestational age, and infectious villitis. Results the study describes overall, beyond this receptor: Because the paraffin blocks included small amounts of decidua, some of the captured T cells, particularly in controls, may have been decidual rather than villous infiltrates. CMV-specific clone frequencies were lower in villitis of unknown etiology than in infectious CMV cases (approximately 0.001 vs 0.011), and villitis of unknown etiology did not differ from controls on this measure. Sequencing bulk tissue could not tell helper, regulatory or cytotoxic T cells apart, could not separate maternal from fetal T cells, and left out gamma-delta receptors.

As regards this clone: No cognate antigen has been identified for it. No base qualities exist here, and no much larger clone lies one base off it.

Using the immunoSEQ v4 bias-controlled multiplex PCR assay, run blinded to group allocation, TCR-beta CDR3 regions were amplified from genomic DNA. To estimate the quantities of nucleated cells and T cells in each sample, reference gene primers were added alongside the TCR-beta primers. Sequencing of the libraries was performed on an Illumina MiSeq with a 100-cycle paired-end protocol. As for the authors' bioinformatics: Diversity and richness were calculated in immunoSEQ Analyzer software, with richness determined by iChao1 and clonality derived from Pielou evenness and Shannon diversity (0-1, with higher values meaning less diverse). Using confidence 3 and substitution 2, CDR3 amino acid sequences together with their V/J genes were queried against VDJdb for CMV, EBV and influenza A specificities. The Morisita-Horn index was used to measure TCR-beta amino acid clonotype overlap among the villitis of unknown etiology, infectious villitis and control repertoires. The immuneACCESS repertoire file appears here via TCRdb, limited to in-frame rearrangements. These files lack a portion of the clones; in checked studies, under half of the deficit traces to unresolved V genes, and the cause of the others is not known. V, J and clone size were drawn from that table, and D and trimming were deduced from the DNA. This sample is represented by some 6,100 clones; around 80% of them were singletons. The ten largest clonotypes hold about 8.6% of the sample.

The germline V gene encodes CDR1 LNHDA and CDR2 SQIVND (reference sequence). Spanning cysteine to phenylalanine, the CDR3 consists of 14 amino acids. The DNA shown is the 42-base CDR3, in frame from base 1. V is clipped by 3 bases and J by 0 bases, and the sequence between their germline boundaries is 8 bases long. The five infectious villitis placentae, four with confirmed cytomegalovirus and one with Toxoplasma gondii, were included without being matched to the other groups. In the infectious villitis group, the mothers were found to be younger and to have smaller fetuses, and preterm delivery or intrauterine demise was recorded in a couple of cases. Placentae were collected after delivery and examined grossly and histologically before archival tissue was selected. Five 10-micron scrolls were cut from each FFPE block, and DNA was isolated using the AllPrep DNA/RNA FFPE Tissue kit. DNA concentration and purity were checked by NanoDrop, and RNA quality was assessed on a Bioanalyzer.

The V and J genes are TRBV19 and TRBJ1-2; there is no confident call for the D gene. This TCR came from a human patient with infectious villitis; the placental T cells may come from both mother and fetus. The sequencing sample was made of placental tissue containing maternal and fetal cells. This receptor has the CDR3 CASSIPRTNYGYTF. In nucleotides, the sequence is TGTGCCAGTAGTATCCCACGCACTAACTATGGCTACACCTTC.